The 18 T cell receptor beta chains in this list originate from one sample, sequenced in a study of blood T cell repertoires in COVID-19. Method: immunoSEQ multiplex PCR; TCRdb's copy keeps in-frame clones and lacks some. The repertoire has 140,000 or so clones, around four fifths of them found once; the top ten carry around 6.2%. The sequenced sample was PBMCs or T cells enriched from blood (not recorded which). The receptors derive from a woman in her thirties or forties who had recovered from COVID-19.

The J gene is TRBJ1-2, the V gene TRBV2, with a possible D match to TRBD1 (6 bases). Germline V gives CDR1 SNHLY, CDR2 FYNNEI. The CDR3 covers 15 residues. Trimming took off 3 bases at V and 2 bases at J, with 13 bases between the two ends. CDR3 DNA: TGTGCCAGCAGTGATAGTTTGGGACAAAACTATGGCTACACCTTC. Translated: CASSDSLGQNYGYTF.

J is TRBJ2-7 and V is TRBV19; D possibly corresponds to TRBD2 (6 bases). V was pared by 6 bases and J by 3 bases, with 21 bases between. The CDR3 is 16 amino acids. Germline CDR1 and CDR2: LNHDA and SQIVND (reference sequence). DNA of the CDR3: TGTGCCAGTAGCAAATTTAGCGGTGAGGGGAACTACGAGCAGTACTTC. Its translation is CASSKFSGEGNYEQYF.

The count of this clone is one. The chain links TRBV5-1 to TRBJ2-1; 7 nucleotides match TRBD2. V dropped 0 bases and J dropped 3; count of bases not matched to a gene: 18. Germline lookup yields CDR1 SGHRS and CDR2 YFSETQ. The length of the CDR3 is 20 residues. The CDR3 here is CASSLAPLAAGTLHYNEQFF. The CDR3 DNA reads TGCGCCAGCAGCTTGGCACCTCTAGCGGCGGGAACACTTCACTACAATGAGCAGTTCTTC.

This chain links TRBV6-5 with TRBJ2-7, with D possibly being TRBD2 (6 bases). The CDR3 covers 14 residues. V gave up 8 bases and J gave up 4 bases, with 18 bases separating them. CDR1 is MNHEY and CDR2 is SVGAGI in the germline V gene. The CDR3 region has the DNA TGTGCCAGCCGGGGAGGCTGGCCGCTGTACGAGCAGTACTTC. Its translation is CASRGGWPLYEQYF.

This chain connects TRBV6-5 to TRBJ1-5; D unclear. V lost 5 bases and J lost 1, with 9 bases in between. Germline V gene sequence: CDR1 MNHEY, CDR2 SVGAGI. The CDR3 has 14 amino acids. The CDR3 is CASSPLASNQPQHF. As DNA, the CDR3 is TGTGCCAGCAGTCCGCTGGCAAGCAATCAGCCCCAGCATTTT.

The rearrangement uses TRBV7-9 and TRBJ1-2, with TRBD1 matching over 9 bases. Germline CDR1 reads SEHNR; CDR2 reads FQNEAQ (reference sequence). V dropped 5 bases and J dropped 2; count of bases not matched to a gene: 6. This CDR3 region has 15 residues. The CDR3 spells CASSPLGQGNYGYTF. The DNA of the CDR3 is TGTGCCAGCAGCCCACTGGGACAGGGAAACTATGGCTACACCTTC.

This sequence joins TRBV6-1 and TRBJ2-5; TRBD2 agrees at 8 bases. From germline, CDR1 is MNHNS and CDR2 SASEGT. The CDR3 loop spans 21 amino acids. V lost 2 bases to trimming and J lost 1 base; unmatched junction nucleotides: 21. The CDR3 reads CASSESRLAGTFLGTQETQYF. In DNA form, the CDR3 reads TGTGCCAGCAGTGAATCTCGTCTAGCGGGCACATTCCTGGGGACCCAAGAGACCCAGTACTTC.

This clone was recorded once. V usage is TRBV5-1 and J usage is TRBJ2-3; D is unclear. Germline CDR1 and CDR2: SGHRS and YFSETQ. Trimming took off 1 base at V and 5 bases at J, with 5 bases between the two ends. The CDR3 contains 12 residues. CDR3 loop: CASSLREDTQYF. DNA of the CDR3: TGCGCCAGCAGCTTGCGAGAAGATACGCAGTATTTT.

The CDR3 coding sequence is TGTGCCATCAGCGGGACTAGCGGGAGTAGGAGCGAGCAGTACTTC. Translation gives CAISGTSGSRSEQYF. The chain uses TRBV10-3 and TRBJ2-7; the match to TRBD2 covers 14 bases. V shed 6 bases, J shed 6 bases, and the junction held 7 bases outside the gene matches. Germline CDR1 reads ENHRY; CDR2 reads SYGVKD. The CDR3 loop spans 15 amino acids.

This chain joins TRBV3-1 (or the pseudogene TRBV3-2) and TRBJ2-3; TRBD2 matches 8 bases. Germline V CDR1 and CDR2: LGHDT, YNNKEL (reference sequence). The V segment lost 2 bases and the J segment 5 bases; nucleotides outside the gene matches: 3. The CDR3 totals 14 residues. The CDR3 spells CASSQRGGEDTQYF. The DNA for the CDR3 is TGTGCCAGCAGCCAACGGGGGGGGGAAGATACGCAGTATTTT.

The rearrangement uses TRBV11-3 and TRBJ2-7; perhaps TRBD2 as D (5 bases). V was cut by 0 bases and J by 6 bases, with 9 bases left in between. This CDR3 has 13 amino acids. Germline V lookup: CDR1 SGHNT, CDR2 YENEEA. The CDR3 reads CASSLEAGGEQYF. CDR3 sequence (DNA): TGTGCCAGCAGCTTAGAGGCAGGAGGCGAGCAGTACTTC.

The CDR3 protein is CASSQVGTGGYTF. The CDR3 DNA sequence: TGCGCCAGCAGCCAAGTCGGTACCGGTGGCTACACCTTC. The chain couples TRBV4-1 to TRBJ1-2, with D uncertain. This CDR3 region has 13 residues. Deletions cut 1 base from V and 7 bases from J, with 10 bases between. The germline CDR1 and CDR2 sequences are MGHRA and YSYEKL.

V is TRBV5-1 and J is TRBJ1-3; D gene unclear. The CDR3 is 13 amino acids. V was trimmed by 3 bases and J by 0 bases, leaving 4 bases between them. CDR1 is SGHRS, CDR2 YFSETQ, per germline. CDR3 bases: TGCGCCAGCAGCTACTCCTCTGGAAACACCATATATTTT. Protein product: CASSYSSGNTIYF.

The chain employs TRBV4-1 and TRBJ2-5; 7 nucleotides match TRBD2. Germline V lookup: CDR1 MGHRA, CDR2 YSYEKL. This CDR3 comprises 16 residues. Trimming cost V 0 bases and J 3 bases; bases outside gene matches: 7. CDR3 sequence (DNA): TGCGCCAGCAGCCAAGATGCGGGAGCGCTCAAAGAGACCCAGTACTTC. It is translated as CASSQDAGALKETQYF.

CDR3 region: CASRREYEQYF. The CDR3 DNA sequence: TGTGCCAGCAGAAGGGAGTACGAGCAGTACTTC. The chain links TRBV27 to TRBJ2-7; possible D gene TRBD2, 5 bases. The V gene's germline CDR1 is MNHEY and CDR2 SMNVEV (reference sequence). The CDR3 is made up of 11 amino acids. The V end was cut by 6 bases, the J end by 4 bases, with 7 bases between.

The V call is TRBV10-3, the J call TRBJ2-5, with 8 bases identical to TRBD1. Trimming cost V 6 bases and J 5 bases; bases outside gene matches: 2. CDR1 is ENHRY and CDR2 is SYGVKD in the germline V gene. This CDR3 is 12 amino acids long. The CDR3 region has the DNA TGTGCCATCAGGGACAGGGAGGAGACCCAGTACTTC. Protein: CAIRDREETQYF.

This rearrangement joins TRBV3-1 (or the pseudogene TRBV3-2) to TRBJ1-2, with 9 bases that match TRBD1. Germline CDR1 and CDR2: LGHDT and YNNKEL (reference sequence). The junction had 6 bases not matched to a gene; V was cut back by 6 bases and J by 7 bases. The CDR3 spans 13 residues. The CDR3 nucleotides are TGTGCCAGCAGTCGGGGACAGGGAAGTGGCTACACCTTC. Amino acids: CASSRGQGSGYTF.

The V gene is TRBV30, the J gene TRBJ1-4; 7 bases match TRBD1. The J segment lost 4 bases and the V segment lost 1 base, leaving 0 bases of the junction unmatched. The CDR3 totals 13 residues. Looked up from germline, CDR1 is GTSNPN and CDR2 is SVGIG (reference sequence). The CDR3 loop reads CAWSDRGNEKLFF. The CDR3 bases are TGTGCCTGGAGTGACAGGGGTAATGAAAAACTGTTTTTT.